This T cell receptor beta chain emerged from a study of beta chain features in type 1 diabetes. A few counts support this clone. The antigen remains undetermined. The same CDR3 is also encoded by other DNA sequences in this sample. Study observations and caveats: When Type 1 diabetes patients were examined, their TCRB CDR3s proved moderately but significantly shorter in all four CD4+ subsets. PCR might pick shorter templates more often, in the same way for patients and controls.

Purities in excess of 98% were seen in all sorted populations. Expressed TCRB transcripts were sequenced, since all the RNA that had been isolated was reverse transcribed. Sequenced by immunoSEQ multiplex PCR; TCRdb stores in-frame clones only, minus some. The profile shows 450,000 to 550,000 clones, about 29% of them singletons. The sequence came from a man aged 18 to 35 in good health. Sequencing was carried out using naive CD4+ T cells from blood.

The chain's CDR3 is CASSVDGSSYEQYF. Here the CDR3 DNA reads TGTGCCAGCAGCGTAGATGGTAGCTCCTACGAGCAGTACTTC. The rearrangement joins TRBV9 to TRBJ2-7; no clear D gene. Trimming shortened V by 0 bases and J by 0 bases, and 7 bases separated the two germline ends. Germline assignment: CDR1 SGDLS and CDR2 YYNGEE. The CDR3 sequence is 14 residues long.